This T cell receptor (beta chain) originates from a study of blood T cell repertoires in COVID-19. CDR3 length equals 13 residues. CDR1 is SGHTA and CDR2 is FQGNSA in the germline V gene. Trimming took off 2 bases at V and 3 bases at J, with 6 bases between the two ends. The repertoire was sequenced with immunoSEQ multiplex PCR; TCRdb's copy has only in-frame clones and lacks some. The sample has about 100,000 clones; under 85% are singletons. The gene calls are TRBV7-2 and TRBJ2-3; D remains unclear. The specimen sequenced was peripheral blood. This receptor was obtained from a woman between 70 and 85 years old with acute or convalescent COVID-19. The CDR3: CASSLIRTDTQYF. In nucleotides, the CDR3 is TGTGCCAGCAGCTTAATTCGTACAGATACGCAGTATTTT.